The text below deals with one T cell receptor (beta chain). Looked up from germline, CDR1 is MDHEN and CDR2 is SYDVKM. V lost 7 bases and J lost 5, with 17 bases in between. CDR3 length equals 14 residues. This entry is derived from a study of blood T cell repertoires in COVID-19. The data were produced by immunoSEQ multiplex PCR, yet TCRdb's version contains in-frame clones alone and is incomplete. Of under 350,000 clones in the sample, approximately 87% were seen once. What was sequenced was peripheral blood. The receptor's source is a man in his fifties or sixties who had recovered from COVID-19. The chain couples TRBV28 to TRBJ1-1, with D perhaps TRBD1 (5 bases). CDR3 coding DNA: TGTGCCAGCAACTACCGCGGGGGTATGACTGAAGCTTTCTTT. This encodes CASNYRGGMTEAFF. The whole variable domain, remainder taken from reference TRBV28 and TRBJ1-1, is DVKVTQSSRYLVKRTGEKVFLECVQDMDHENMFWYRQDPGLGLRLIYFSYDVKMKEKGDIPEGYSVSREKKERFSLILESASTNQTSMYLCASNYRGGMTEAFFGQGTRLTVV.